This TCR beta chain was found in a study of blood T cell repertoires in COVID-19 (TCRdb year 2020). Regarding the study in general: Samples covering the acute and convalescent phases of COVID-19 were provided by collaborators in the United States, Italy and Spain. Where available, HLA class I and class II types were obtained from metadata supplied by the sample provider rather than from assay-based typing. The repertoires were made available in a free public database intended to serve as a resource for research on the immune response to SARS-CoV-2. The dataset comprised deeply sampled blood TCRbeta repertoires from subjects exposed to, actively infected with, or recovered from COVID-19. Sample metadata almost always included a de-identified subject ID, COVID-19 status, age in years and sex. Samples were obtained from the ongoing ImmuneRACE study (first 160 participants) and from 950 to 1,500 subjects provided by 6 global collaborators. The prospective study material was composed of cDNA or gDNA derived from T cells, B-cell-depleted T cells, or PBMCs.

Ends trimmed: V by 6 bases, J by 2 bases; bases unmatched to a gene: 5. Its CDR3 holds 14 amino acids, cysteine through phenylalanine. Left in the record is the CDR3 DNA by itself, 42 bases read in frame from the first base. CDR1 MNHEY and CDR2 SVGAGI were looked up in the germline V gene. The research as a whole found: The amount of clinical and demographic metadata varied by source and participant and was provided uncurated.

With regard to this clone: The antigen this receptor binds is unknown. No per-base quality is available; no much larger clone lies one base away.

Whole blood was collected in K2EDTA tubes by collaborating institutions according to the institutions' own protocols. For TCRbeta analysis, collaborator samples were shipped as frozen whole blood, as isolated PBMCs, or as DNA extracted from either sample type. TCRbeta CDR3 regions were amplified from genomic DNA using the immunoSEQ Assay, a bias-controlled multiplex PCR. The authors' analysis ran thus. The number of nucleated cells in each sample was estimated by amplification of reference gene primers within the assay. Sequence reads were collapsed and filtered to measure the absolute abundance of every unique TCRbeta CDR3 rearrangement. For each sample, productive Simpson clonality was calculated as the square root of Simpson's diversity index across productive rearrangements. The immuneACCESS repertoire file appears here via TCRdb, limited to in-frame rearrangements. These files lack a portion of the clones; in checked studies, under half of the deficit traces to unresolved V genes, and the cause of the others is not known. The DNA was the basis for D and trimming; V, J and clone size are from that table. Counted in this sample were about 490,000 clones; 70% to 90% of them appeared once. Roughly 3.2% of the sample is in the top ten clones.

Material for sequencing was peripheral blood. This TCR derives from a human donor in a cohort sampled during active COVID-19. The V and J segments used are TRBV6-5 and TRBJ2-7; 9 junctional bases match TRBD2. The DNA sequence is TGTGCCAGCAGATTAGCGGGGGCTACCTACGAGCAGTACTTC. Its translation is CASRLAGATYEQYF.